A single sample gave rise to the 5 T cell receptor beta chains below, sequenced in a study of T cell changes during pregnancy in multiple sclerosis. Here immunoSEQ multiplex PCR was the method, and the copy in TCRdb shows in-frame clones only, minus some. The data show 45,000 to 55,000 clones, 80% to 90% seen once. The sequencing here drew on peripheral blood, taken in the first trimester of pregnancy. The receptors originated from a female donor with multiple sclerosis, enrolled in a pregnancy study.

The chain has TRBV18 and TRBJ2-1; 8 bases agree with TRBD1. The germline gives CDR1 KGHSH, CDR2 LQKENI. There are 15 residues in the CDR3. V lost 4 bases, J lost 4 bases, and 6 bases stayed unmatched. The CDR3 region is CASSLGTGFYNEQFF. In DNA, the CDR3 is TGTGCCAGCTCACTAGGGACAGGATTTTACAATGAGCAGTTCTTC.

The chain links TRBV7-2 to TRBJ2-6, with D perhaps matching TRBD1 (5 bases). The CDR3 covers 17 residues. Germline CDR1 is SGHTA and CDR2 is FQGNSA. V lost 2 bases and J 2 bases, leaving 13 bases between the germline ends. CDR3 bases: TGTGCCAGCAGCTTAACTCGGGTAGGGGCTGGGGCCAACGTCCTGACTTTC. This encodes CASSLTRVGAGANVLTF.

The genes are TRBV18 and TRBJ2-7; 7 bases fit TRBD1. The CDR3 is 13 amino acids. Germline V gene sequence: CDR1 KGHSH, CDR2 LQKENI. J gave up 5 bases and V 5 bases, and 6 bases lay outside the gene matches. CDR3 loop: CASSYLQGHEQYF. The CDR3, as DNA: TGTGCCAGCTCATACCTACAGGGGCACGAGCAGTACTTC.

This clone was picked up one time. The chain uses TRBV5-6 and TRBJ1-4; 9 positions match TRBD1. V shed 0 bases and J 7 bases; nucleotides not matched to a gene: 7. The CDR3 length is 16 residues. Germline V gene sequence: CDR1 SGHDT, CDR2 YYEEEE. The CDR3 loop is CASSLAGGQGGEKLFF. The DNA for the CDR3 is TGTGCCAGCAGCTTGGCCGGGGGACAGGGAGGTGAAAAACTGTTTTTT.

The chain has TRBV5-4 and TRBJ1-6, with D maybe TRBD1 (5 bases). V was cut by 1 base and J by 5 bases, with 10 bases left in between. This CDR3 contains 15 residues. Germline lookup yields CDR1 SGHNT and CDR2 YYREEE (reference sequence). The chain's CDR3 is CASSLPGVHNSPLHF. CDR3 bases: TGTGCCAGCAGCTTGCCGGGGGTGCATAATTCACCCCTCCACTTT.